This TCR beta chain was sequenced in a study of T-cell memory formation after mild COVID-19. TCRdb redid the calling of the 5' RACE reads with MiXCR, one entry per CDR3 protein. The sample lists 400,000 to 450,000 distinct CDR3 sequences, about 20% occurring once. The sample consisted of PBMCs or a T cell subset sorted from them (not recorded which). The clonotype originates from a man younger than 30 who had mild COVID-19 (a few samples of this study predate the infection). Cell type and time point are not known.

The CDR3 DNA reads as TGTGCCAGCAGTGAAGCGGAGGACTATGGCTACACCTTC. It codes for CASSEAEDYGYTF. This chain connects TRBV2 to TRBJ1-2; D unresolved. The CDR3 has 13 residues. Germline CDR1 reads SNHLY; CDR2 reads FYNNEI. V gave up 0 bases and J gave up 3 bases, with 5 bases separating them.